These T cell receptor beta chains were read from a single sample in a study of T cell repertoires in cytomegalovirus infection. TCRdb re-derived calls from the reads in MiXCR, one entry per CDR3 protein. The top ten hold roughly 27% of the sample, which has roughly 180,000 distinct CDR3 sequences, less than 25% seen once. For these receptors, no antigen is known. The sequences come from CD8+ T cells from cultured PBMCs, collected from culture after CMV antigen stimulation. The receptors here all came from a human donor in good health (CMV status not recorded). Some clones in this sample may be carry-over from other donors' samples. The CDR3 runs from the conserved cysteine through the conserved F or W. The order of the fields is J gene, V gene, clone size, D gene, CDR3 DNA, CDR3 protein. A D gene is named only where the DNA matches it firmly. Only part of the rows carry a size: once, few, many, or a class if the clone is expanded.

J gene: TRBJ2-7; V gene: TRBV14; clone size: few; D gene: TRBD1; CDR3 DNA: TGTGCCAGCAGCCAAAGGGACCGGGACAGGTTCCACGAGCAGTACTTC; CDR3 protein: CASSQRDRDRFHEQYF
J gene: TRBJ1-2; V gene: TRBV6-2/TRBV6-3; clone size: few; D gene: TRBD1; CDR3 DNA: TGTGCCAGCAGGAACATGGGACAGAGAACCTATGGCTACACCTTC; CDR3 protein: CASRNMGQRTYGYTF
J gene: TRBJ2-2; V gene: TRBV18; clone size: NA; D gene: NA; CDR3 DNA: TGTGCCAGCTCACCCCCGGCGAGCGAGAGAACCGGGGAGCTGTTTTTT; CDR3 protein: CASSPPASERTGELFF
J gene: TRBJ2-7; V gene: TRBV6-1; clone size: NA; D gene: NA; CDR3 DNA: TGTGCCAGCAGTGAAGTGTCAGGGGCCTACGAGCAGTACTTC; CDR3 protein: CASSEVSGAYEQYF
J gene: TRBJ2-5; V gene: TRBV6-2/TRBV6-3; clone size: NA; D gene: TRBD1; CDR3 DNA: TGTGCCAGCAGTGCCTACAGGGGAATGATTCAAGAGACCCAGTACTTC; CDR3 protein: CASSAYRGMIQETQYF
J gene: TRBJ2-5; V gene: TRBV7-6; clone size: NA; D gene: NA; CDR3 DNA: TGTGCCAGCAGCTCCAGGGGAGGAGACCCAAGGGAGGGGGAGACCCAGTACTTC; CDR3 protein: CASSSRGGDPREGETQYF
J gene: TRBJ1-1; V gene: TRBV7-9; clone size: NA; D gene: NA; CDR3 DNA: TGTGCCAGCAGCCCGACAGAGGGAAGCACTGAAGCTTTCTTT; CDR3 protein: CASSPTEGSTEAFF
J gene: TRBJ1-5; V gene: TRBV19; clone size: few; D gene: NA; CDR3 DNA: TGTGCCAGTCTTCTAGGGACTCTTAGCAATCAGCCCCAGCATTTT; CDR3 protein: CASLLGTLSNQPQHF
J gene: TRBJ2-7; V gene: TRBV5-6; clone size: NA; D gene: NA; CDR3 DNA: TGTGCCAGCAGCTTGCGTAGGGAGTGGTACTTC; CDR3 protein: CASSLRREWYF
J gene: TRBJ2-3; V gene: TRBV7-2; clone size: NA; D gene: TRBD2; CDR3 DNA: TGTGCCAGCAGCTTAGCGTTCAGCAGCGGGGGACGCACAGATACGCAGTATTTT; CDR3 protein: CASSLAFSSGGRTDTQYF
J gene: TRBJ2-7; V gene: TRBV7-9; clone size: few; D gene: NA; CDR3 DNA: TGTGCCAGCAGCTTAACGGACAACAGTTACGAGCAGTACTTC; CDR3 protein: CASSLTDNSYEQYF
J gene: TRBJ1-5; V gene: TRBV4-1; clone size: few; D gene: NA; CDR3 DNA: TGCGCCAGCAGCCAAGAAAACGTGTACAATCAGCCCCAGCATTTT; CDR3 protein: CASSQENVYNQPQHF
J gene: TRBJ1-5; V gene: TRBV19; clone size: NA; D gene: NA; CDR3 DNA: TGTGCCAGTAGTATGCTAGGGGGAGATCAGCCCCAGCATTTT; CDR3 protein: CASSMLGGDQPQHF
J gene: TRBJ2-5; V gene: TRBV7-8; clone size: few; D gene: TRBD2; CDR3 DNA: TGTGCCAGCAGCTACAGAGCGGGGGGGTACCGCCGCCTCATAGAGACCCAGTACTTC; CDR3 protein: CASSYRAGGYRRLIETQYF
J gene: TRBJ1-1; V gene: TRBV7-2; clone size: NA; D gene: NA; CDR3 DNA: TGTGCCAGCAGCTTAGTAGGGGACCTCAACACTGAAGCTTTCTTT; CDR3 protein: CASSLVGDLNTEAFF
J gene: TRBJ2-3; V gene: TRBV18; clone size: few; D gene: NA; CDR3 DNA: TGTGCCAGCTCACCGAATGCGGGGGCCTTTCCAGATACGCAGTATTTT; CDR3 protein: CASSPNAGAFPDTQYF
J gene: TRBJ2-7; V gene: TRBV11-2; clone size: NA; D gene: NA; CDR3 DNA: TGTGCCAGCAGTAGGGGCTACGAGCAGTACTTC; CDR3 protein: CASSRGYEQYF
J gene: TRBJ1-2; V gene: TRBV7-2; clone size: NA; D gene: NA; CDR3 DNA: TGTGCCAGCAGCTTTAGGGGTGGCGACTATGGCTACACCTTC; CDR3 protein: CASSFRGGDYGYTF
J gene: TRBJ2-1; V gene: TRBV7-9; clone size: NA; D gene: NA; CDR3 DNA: TGTGCCAGCAGCGGGTCTCGGGGGCGCGGTTACAATGAGCAGTTCTTC; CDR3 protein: CASSGSRGRGYNEQFF
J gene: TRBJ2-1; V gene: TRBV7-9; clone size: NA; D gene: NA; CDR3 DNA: TGTGCCAGCAGCTTAACCGCCCAGGTGGAGGATGAGCAGTTCTTC; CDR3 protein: CASSLTAQVEDEQFF
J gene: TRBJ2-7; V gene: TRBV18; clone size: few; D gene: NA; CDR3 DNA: TGTGCCAGCTCACCAGAGGCTAATCCGACCTACGAGCAGTACTTC; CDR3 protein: CASSPEANPTYEQYF
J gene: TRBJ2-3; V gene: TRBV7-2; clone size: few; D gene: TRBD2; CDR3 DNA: TGTGCCAGCAGCGTTAGCGGGGGGGCTGCAGATACGCAGTATTTT; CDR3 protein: CASSVSGGAADTQYF
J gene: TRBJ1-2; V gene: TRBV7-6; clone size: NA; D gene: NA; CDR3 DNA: TGTGCCAGCAGCTTCGTTGTTGGCACATCAGTGGACTATGGCTACACCTTC; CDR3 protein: CASSFVVGTSVDYGYTF
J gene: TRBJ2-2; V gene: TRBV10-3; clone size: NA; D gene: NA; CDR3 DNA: TGTGCCATCAGTGACCAGGGTATTGACGGGGAGCTGTTTTTT; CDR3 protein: CAISDQGIDGELFF
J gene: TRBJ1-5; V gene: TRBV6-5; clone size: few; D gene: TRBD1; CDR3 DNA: TGTGCCAGCAAAAAACTAGGGACAGGAGTCAGCAATCAGCCCCAGCATTTT; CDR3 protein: CASKKLGTGVSNQPQHF